The 19 T cell receptor beta chains in this list originate from one sample, sequenced in a study of Graves' ophthalmopathy and Graves' hyperthyroidism. Researchers took RNA transcripts and amplified TCR beta CDR3 regions from them. Scientists carried out first-round RT-PCR using HTBI primers and then a second-round multiplex PCR. TCRdb recomputed calls from the multiplex PCR reads with MiXCR, one row per CDR3 protein. The sample contains about 550,000 distinct CDR3 sequences, less than 45% of which appear only once. Sequenced sample: peripheral blood or thyroid tissue (not recorded which). These receptors all stem from an adult man with Graves' hyperthyroidism.

This clonotype came up many times. The CDR3, as DNA: TGTGCCAGCAGCTTAGGAGGTCGGAGGGACCCGTACGAGCAGTACTTC. Translated: CASSLGGRRDPYEQYF. The chain recombines TRBV7-6 with TRBJ2-7, with D possibly matching TRBD2 (6 bases). Trimming took off 1 base at V and 4 bases at J, with 17 bases between the two ends. CDR1 and CDR2 from the germline V gene are SGHVS and FNYEAQ. The CDR3 sequence is 16 residues long.

This clonotype was detected many times. The chain carries TRBV7-9 and TRBJ2-2; 7 bases line up with TRBD2. The CDR3 is 13 residues long. Per the germline V gene, CDR1 is SEHNR and CDR2 is FQNEAQ (reference sequence). Written as DNA, the CDR3 is TGTGCAAAACCGGGACTACGGACCGGGGAGCTGTTTTTT. Translation gives CAKPGLRTGELFF.

Ten or more counts support this clonotype. The V call is TRBV7-9, the J call TRBJ2-7; D not resolved. In germline, CDR1 is SEHNR, CDR2 FQNEAQ (reference sequence). V was trimmed by 7 bases and J by 6 bases, leaving 13 bases between them. CDR3 length: 12 residues. CDR3 in DNA: TGTGCCAGCACGGACCTCAAAGGCGAGCAGTACTTC. Translation gives CASTDLKGEQYF.

This clonotype came up many times. The CDR3 nucleotides read TGTGCCACCAACCAGGGGTCTCGGAGCAATCAGCCCCAGCATTTT. Translating it yields CATNQGSRSNQPQHF. J is TRBJ1-5 and V is TRBV7-9, with D possibly TRBD1 on 6 matching bases. The CDR3 extends over 15 amino acids. The germline V and J ends were trimmed by 10 bases and 1 base, with 17 bases remaining between them. CDR1 and CDR2 from the germline V gene are SEHNR and FQNEAQ (reference sequence).

This clonotype was observed a handful of times. This chain links TRBV27 with TRBJ1-5; D is uncertain. The CDR3 contains 17 residues. Germline V gene data show CDR1 as MNHEY and CDR2 as SMNVEV (reference sequence). V was trimmed by 3 bases and J by 6 bases, leaving 21 bases between them. CDR3 in DNA: TGTGCCAGCAGTTTCGTTCCAATCCCACACGGTTCTCAGCCCCAGCATTTT. This translates into CASSFVPIPHGSQPQHF.

About this clonotype: The final CDR3 position lacks the conserved phenylalanine or tryptophan, pointing to a likely read error. Because the CDR3's place on the DNA is in doubt, the DNA is left out and the CDR3 is given as listed by TCRdb. The chain has TRBV29-1 and TRBJ1-4; no DNA check was done on the table's D call, TRBD1. Inclusive of both ends, the CDR3 amounts to 9 amino acids. Germline V gives CDR1 SQVTM, CDR2 ANQGSEA. CDR3 in amino acids: CSVVLGRAS.

This clonotype came up a few times. The chain recombines TRBV12-3 or TRBV12-4 with TRBJ2-7, with 7 positions matching TRBD1. Unmatched junction bases numbered 7, after V lost 5 bases and J lost 3 bases. The CDR3 runs 14 residues. In nucleotides, the CDR3 is TGTGCCAGCAGTATAGAGGGACAGAACTACGAGCAGTACTTC. It codes for CASSIEGQNYEQYF.

The chain recombines TRBV2 with TRBJ1-1; 10 nucleotides match TRBD1. Trimming took 6 bases from V and 7 from J; bases not matched to a gene: 5. CDR1 and CDR2 from the germline V gene are SNHLY and FYNNEI. The CDR3 covers 13 residues. CDR3 sequence (DNA): TGTGCCAGCAGACCGACAGGGGGCGATGAAGCTTTCTTT. This codes for CASRPTGGDEAFF.

The chain has TRBV30 and TRBJ1-6; TRBD1 matches 9 bases. The CDR3 is 14 residues long. The junction had 7 bases not matched to a gene; V was cut back by 3 bases and J by 10 bases. Germline V lookup: CDR1 GTSNPN, CDR2 SVGIG (reference sequence). The DNA for the CDR3 is TGTGCCTGGAGGATTGACAGGGGGAGATCACCCCTCCACTTT. It encodes CAWRIDRGRSPLHF.

This chain uses TRBV9 with TRBJ1-1; D uncertain. The V end was cut by 0 bases, the J end by 3 bases, with 12 bases between. Germline V gene data show CDR1 as SGDLS and CDR2 as YYNGEE. CDR3 length: 15 amino acids. The CDR3 spells CASSVEAGWDTEAFF. DNA for the CDR3: TGTGCCAGCAGCGTAGAAGCGGGATGGGACACTGAAGCTTTCTTT.

This clonotype was picked up one time. The chain links TRBV28 to TRBJ2-7, with TRBD1 as a possible D gene (6 bases). The CDR3 consists of 16 residues. Trimming stripped 5 bases from V and 0 bases from J, with 17 bases between. The germline gives CDR1 MDHEN, CDR2 SYDVKM. The CDR3: CASSTLGTLSSYEQYF. CDR3 coding DNA: TGTGCCAGCAGTACCCTCGGGACACTGAGCTCCTACGAGCAGTACTTC.

The rearrangement uses TRBV20-1 and TRBJ2-7; perhaps TRBD1 as D (5 bases). Germline V gene lookup returns CDR1 DFQATT and CDR2 SNEGSKA (reference sequence). The CDR3 length is 13 residues. With 2 bases removed from V and 0 bases from J, the gap between germline ends came to 8 bases. The CDR3 sequence: CSARQGPSYEQYF. Written as DNA, the CDR3 is TGCAGTGCTAGACAGGGTCCCTCCTACGAGCAGTACTTC.

This CDR3 reads CASSWTSGGTYEQYF. The CDR3 DNA sequence: TGTGCCAGCAGCTGGACTAGCGGGGGGACCTACGAGCAGTACTTC. This rearrangement joins TRBV25-1 to TRBJ2-7; 14 nucleotides line up with TRBD2. Per germline, CDR1 MGHDK and CDR2 SYGVNS. The CDR3 contains 15 residues. J was trimmed by 2 bases and V by 6 bases; bases with no gene match: 3.

This clonotype has only a few counts. The gene calls are TRBV28 and TRBJ2-7, with D perhaps TRBD1 or TRBD2 (5 bases each). This CDR3 is built from 13 residues. The V gene's germline CDR1 is MDHEN and CDR2 SYDVKM. V lost 4 bases and J lost 6, with 13 bases in between. Here the CDR3 reads CASSSTGTGEQYF. The CDR3 region has the DNA TGTGCCAGCAGTTCAACCGGGACGGGCGAGCAGTACTTC.

The rearrangement links TRBV2 to TRBJ1-4; 9 bases match TRBD1. The germline CDR1 and CDR2 sequences are SNHLY and FYNNEI. V gave up 6 bases and J gave up 1 base; unmatched junction bases: 0. This CDR3 region has 14 residues. The CDR3, as DNA: TGTGCCAGCAGGGACAGGGGAACTAATGAAAAACTGTTTTTT. Protein product: CASRDRGTNEKLFF.

The CDR3 DNA follows: TGCGCCAGCAGCCATGGGGGACAGGGTTGGATGAACACTGAAGCTTTCTTT. This encodes CASSHGGQGWMNTEAFF. The rearrangement joins TRBV5-1 to TRBJ1-1, with 9 bases fitting TRBD1. After removal of 4 bases from V and 0 bases from J, the junction contained 10 bases not matched to a gene. The CDR3 is made up of 17 amino acids. The V gene's germline CDR1 is SGHRS and CDR2 YFSETQ. Based on the CDR3 plus reference TRBV5-1 and TRBJ1-1, the full variable domain is KAGVTQTPRYLIKTRGQQVTLSCSPISGHRSVSWYQQTPGQGLQFLFEYFSETQRNKGNFPGRFSGRQFSNSRSEMNVSTLELGDSALYLCASSHGGQGWMNTEAFFGQGTRLTVV.

V and J are TRBV2 and TRBJ1-2; 8 bases fit TRBD1. The germline gives CDR1 SNHLY, CDR2 FYNNEI. CDR3 size: 18 residues. The V and J ends lost 1 base and 3 bases, in that order; junction bases with no gene match: 13. The CDR3: CASSEDTGQELLYYGYTF. For the CDR3, the DNA is TGTGCCAGCAGTGAAGACACGGGACAGGAGCTTCTTTACTATGGCTACACCTTC.

This clonotype was seen many times. This CDR3 reads CASSLRRGGAGELFF. In DNA, the CDR3 is TGTGCCAGCAGCTTACGGCGGGGGGGTGCCGGGGAGCTGTTTTTT. V and J are TRBV7-2 and TRBJ2-2; TRBD2 aligns across 9 bases. This CDR3 region has 15 residues. V lost 2 bases to trimming and J lost 6 bases; unmatched junction nucleotides: 4. The V gene's germline CDR1 is SGHTA and CDR2 FQGNSA.

The J gene is TRBJ1-2, the V gene TRBV3-1; 7 nucleotides match TRBD1. CDR1 and CDR2 from the germline V gene are LGHDT and YNNKEL (reference sequence). The CDR3 is 13 residues long. V was pared by 2 bases and J by 8 bases, with 5 bases of the junction left unmatched. CDR3 region: CASSQTGARGYTF. The CDR3 DNA reads TGTGCCAGCAGCCAAACAGGGGCGAGAGGCTACACCTTC.